This TCR beta chain came from a study of human T cells and chemical hapten exposure (dated by TCRdb to about 2021). Study-wide context: For sensitization, 2% DPC in acetone was applied to a 2 cm by 2 cm area of upper inner arm skin. Throughout the approximately 25-week study period, patients were also given weekly therapeutic DPC doses on the scalp. Patch testing on the upper back used Finn chambers containing 0.01% DPC, with scoring done after 6 days according to International Contact Dermatitis Research Group standards. Most of the patients in the cohort were female, and the cohort covered alopecia areata with under or over 50% scalp involvement, alopecia totalis and alopecia universalis. Libraries were pooled for sequencing, and per-sample TCR yields varied mainly because of small differences in library volumes within the pool. Peripheral blood TCR repertoire changes were tracked in vivo in alopecia patients during primary and secondary sensitization to the hapten diphenylcyclopropenone (DPC). Patient blood was sampled pre-sensitization (week 0) and at 2, 6 and about 24 weeks after DPC sensitization. For TCR sequencing, blood came from 25 to 30 alopecia patients at anywhere from one to four time points (pre-sensitization, 2, 6 and 24 weeks). What the authors observed across the whole study: After repeated subsampling, the strength of the expansion versus patch-test correlation and the threshold at which it became significant changed. DPC sensitization did not change how many TCRs were above 1 in 1000 frequency, and no evidence was found of alterations in global repertoire structure. Significantly more large CDR3 similarity clusters were formed by expanded TCRs than by pre-sensitization or healthy control sets, consistent with antigen-driven responses. All patients had alopecia, a presumed autoimmune disease, so their immune response might differ from that of healthy individuals. A positive correlation was found between the number of PT1 expanded TCRs and patch test score, with significance reached at thresholds 8, 16 and 32 but not 4.

Concerning this clonotype: The clone's antigen remains unknown. No base qualities exist here, and no much larger clone lies one base off it.

The sample's time point, from its label and the paper: patch test 1, 2 weeks after DPC sensitization. The sample's treatment or condition label, in plain terms: therapeutic diphenylcyclopropenone sensitization with weekly scalp DPC. At each patch-test visit, blood was drawn before the patch test was applied. Patients were considered eligible if aged 18 to 70, diagnosed with alopecia and deemed suitable for DPC therapy, and patients were excluded if pregnant. Total RNA was extracted from unfractionated whole blood collected in Tempus Blood RNA tubes. Trimmed from V: 1 base; trimmed from J: 4 bases; junction bases lacking a gene match: 6. The CDR3 runs 16 residues from the cysteine to the phenylalanine. The only DNA kept is the CDR3, 48 bases in frame from the first base. The germline V gene (reference sequence) gives CDR1 as LGHDT and CDR2 as YNNKEL. Library creation used RACE. Sequencing was performed on a NextSeq 500. During library preparation, unique molecular identifiers were attached to individual cDNA molecules so that TCRs could be counted in a quantitative, reproducible way. Both TCR alpha and TCR beta chains were sequenced from each blood RNA sample. Regarding the original processing steps: The median number of TCRs per sample was approximately 96,000, ranging from roughly 23,224 to 690,600. V, J and CDR3 annotation of the TCR reads was carried out using the Decombinator software suite. For PS versus PT1 abundance plots, all samples were subsampled to the same number of TCRs (28,000). TCRs were defined as expanded if absent before sensitization and observed at least eight times at the 2-week time point. TCRdb applied fastp at Q25 and MiXCR to the public reads, then kept only in-frame beta chains. Rows are combined by CDR3 protein, so each entry shows the most common genes and DNA. The V and J calls and clone size come from TCRdb's table, not from the authors' own analysis. This sample gives some 180,000 distinct CDR3 sequences in total; approximately 20% of them show up just once. Over 6.5% of the sample rests with the top ten.

Here the chain combines TRBV3-1 and TRBJ2-3; 9 central nucleotides agree with TRBD2. This TCR came from a woman between 50 and 59 years old with alopecia areata. Some clones in this sample may be carry-over from other donors' samples. This material consisted of whole blood, taken in connection with sensitization to the hapten diphenylcyclopropenone (DPC). The DNA sequence reads TGTGCCAGCAGCCAAGGTCCTAGCGGGATCGCAGATACGCAGTATTTT. It encodes CASSQGPSGIADTQYF.